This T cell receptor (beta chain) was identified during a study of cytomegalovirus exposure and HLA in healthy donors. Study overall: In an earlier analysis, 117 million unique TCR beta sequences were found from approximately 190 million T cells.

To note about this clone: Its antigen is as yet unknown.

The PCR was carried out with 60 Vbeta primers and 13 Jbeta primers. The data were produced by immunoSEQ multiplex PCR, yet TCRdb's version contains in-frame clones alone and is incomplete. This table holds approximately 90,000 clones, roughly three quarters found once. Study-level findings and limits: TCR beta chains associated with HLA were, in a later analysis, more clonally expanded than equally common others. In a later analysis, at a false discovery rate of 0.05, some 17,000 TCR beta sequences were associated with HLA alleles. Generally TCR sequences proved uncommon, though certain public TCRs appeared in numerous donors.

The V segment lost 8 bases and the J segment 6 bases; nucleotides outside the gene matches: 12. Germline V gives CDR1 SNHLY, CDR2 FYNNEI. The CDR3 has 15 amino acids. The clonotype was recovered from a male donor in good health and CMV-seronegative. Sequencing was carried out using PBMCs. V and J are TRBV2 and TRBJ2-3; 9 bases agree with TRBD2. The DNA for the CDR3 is TGTGCCAGCGGGGAAGCGGGAGGTCCTCAGGATACGCAGTATTTT. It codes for CASGEAGGPQDTQYF. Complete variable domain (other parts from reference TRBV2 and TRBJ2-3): EPEVTQTPSHQVTQMGQEVILRCVPISNHLYFYWYRQILGQKVEFLVSFYNNEISEKSEIFDDQFSVERPDGSNFTLKIRSTKLEDSAMYFCASGEAGGPQDTQYFGPGTRLTVL.